These T cell receptor beta chains were read from a single sample in a study of T-cell reconstitution after alpha-beta-depleted transplantation in children. TCRdb recomputed calls from the PCR reads with MiXCR, one row per CDR3 protein. There are 250,000 to 300,000 distinct CDR3 sequences in the sample; 10% occur only once, and 7.5% lies in the top ten. The sample in question was PBMCs, obtained before TCRalphabeta/CD19-depleted stem cell transplant. Receptor source: a boy under three years old with acute myeloid leukemia, due to receive a stem cell transplant. CDR3s include the opening cysteine and the closing phenylalanine or tryptophan. The D gene is left open where the match is weak. Size is stated for part of the rows, as once, few or many counts, or as a class when the clone is expanded.

abundance,d_gene,j_gene,v_gene,CDR3aa,CDR3nt
many,TRBD2,TRBJ2-3,TRBV7-3,CASSPGFSGDTQYF,TGTGCCAGCAGCCCTGGTTTTAGCGGGGATACGCAGTATTTT
-,TRBD2,TRBJ2-7,TRBV3-1,CASRPGLAAYEQYF,TGTGCCAGCAGACCGGGACTAGCAGCGTACGAGCAGTACTTC
many,TRBD1,TRBJ2-4,TRBV12-3/TRBV12-4,CASRPGTGNIQYF,TGTGCCAGCAGGCCCGGGACAGGGAACATTCAGTACTTC
many,-,TRBJ2-1,TRBV4-1,CASSQVLGSYNEQFF,TGCGCCAGCAGCCAAGTCTTAGGCTCCTACAATGAGCAGTTCTTC
-,-,TRBJ2-5,TRBV9,CASSVNPGRGETQYF,TGTGCCAGCAGCGTAAATCCGGGAAGAGGAGAGACCCAGTACTTC
-,-,TRBJ1-1,TRBV12-5,CASGFPPTAETFF,TGTGCTAGTGGTTTCCCACCGACAGCCGAAACTTTCTTT
many,-,TRBJ2-5,TRBV4-3,CASSQGWTGETQYF,TGCGCCAGCAGCCAAGGGTGGACGGGGGAGACCCAGTACTTC
-,-,TRBJ2-7,TRBV9,CASSVGGAGEQYF,TGTGCCAGCAGCGTAGGGGGGGCGGGGGAGCAGTACTTC
few,TRBD2,TRBJ2-1,TRBV4-3,CASSHHQGLAGEDEQFF,TGCGCCAGCAGCCACCACCAGGGGTTAGCGGGAGAGGATGAGCAGTTCTTC
-,-,TRBJ2-5,TRBV20-1,CSARAFRGDNQETQYF,TGCAGTGCTAGAGCTTTTCGGGGGGACAACCAAGAGACCCAGTACTTC
few,-,TRBJ2-7,TRBV15,CATSFQAFYEQYF,TGTGCCACCAGCTTCCAGGCCTTCTACGAGCAGTACTTC
many,-,TRBJ1-2,TRBV7-8,CASSVRENPYGYTF,TGTGCCAGCAGCGTCAGGGAAAACCCCTATGGCTACACCTTC
few,-,TRBJ2-1,TRBV11-2,CASSLNIPVIDGQFF,TGTGCCAGCAGCTTAAATATCCCTGTAATAGATGGGCAGTTCTTC
many,-,TRBJ2-7,TRBV6-2/TRBV6-3,CASSRGDRPYEQYF,TGTGCCAGCAGCCGGGGGGACAGACCCTACGAGCAGTACTTC
few,TRBD1,TRBJ1-5,TRBV4-2,CASARGGGVIQPQHF,TGTGCCAGCGCGAGAGGGGGCGGAGTGATTCAGCCCCAGCATTTT
many,-,TRBJ2-3,TRBV29-1,CSSEAGTDTQYF,TGCAGCTCTGAAGCTGGCACAGATACGCAGTATTTT
-,TRBD1,TRBJ2-7,TRBV12-3/TRBV12-4,CTSSFNRGRFRVTYEQYF,TGTACCAGCAGTTTCAACAGGGGGCGATTTAGGGTAACCTACGAGCAGTACTTC
many,-,TRBJ2-2,TRBV3-1,CASSQVGQNTGELFF,TGTGCCAGCAGCCAAGTGGGTCAGAACACCGGGGAGCTGTTTTTT
many,-,TRBJ2-7,TRBV29-1,CSVEDDSPYEEYF,TGCAGCGTTGAAGATGATTCTCCCTACGAGGAGTACTTC
many,-,TRBJ1-1,TRBV25-1,CASSEPGQLNTEAFF,TGTGCCAGCAGTGAACCCGGACAGCTGAACACTGAAGCTTTCTTT
medium-sized,-,TRBJ2-1,TRBV24-1,CAAGTSSYNEQFF,TGTGCCGCCGGGACGAGCTCCTACAATGAGCAGTTCTTC
-,-,TRBJ2-2,TRBV6-5,CASSWIGGELFF,TGTGCCAGCAGTTGGATAGGCGGGGAGCTGTTTTTT
few,-,TRBJ2-7,TRBV4-2,CASSQVRPAEKSYEQYF,TGTGCCAGCAGCCAAGTCCGCCCCGCAGAGAAAAGCTACGAGCAGTACTTC
many,-,TRBJ1-6,TRBV28,CASSPPASLYNSPLHF,TGTGCCAGCAGCCCCCCCGCGTCCCTCTATAATTCACCCCTCCACTTT
many,-,TRBJ2-7,TRBV5-1,CASSPTGPEQYF,TGCGCCAGCAGCCCGACAGGACCCGAGCAGTACTTC
-,-,TRBJ2-7,TRBV20-1,CSARDQEEIYEQYF,TGCAGTGCTAGAGATCAGGAGGAGATCTACGAGCAGTACTTC
many,TRBD2,TRBJ2-6,TRBV9,CASSPRLAGGTGANVLTF,TGTGCCAGCAGCCCGAGACTAGCGGGAGGTACGGGGGCCAACGTCCTGACTTTC
many,-,TRBJ1-3,TRBV7-2,CASSLVRTVSGNTIYF,TGTGCCAGCAGCTTAGTTAGGACAGTCTCTGGAAACACCATATATTTT
many,-,TRBJ1-2,TRBV2,CASSELRGNYGYTF,TGTGCCAGCAGCGAACTCAGGGGAAACTATGGCTACACCTTC
many,-,TRBJ2-3,TRBV7-2,CASSPGSTDTQYF,TGTGCCAGCAGCCCAGGGTCCACAGATACGCAGTATTTT
many,TRBD1,TRBJ2-5,TRBV24-1,CATSDSGTGVETQYF,TGTGCCACCAGTGATTCCGGGACAGGGGTTGAGACCCAGTACTTC
many,-,TRBJ2-3,TRBV20-1,CSAFGVGTDTQYF,TGCAGTGCCTTCGGGGTTGGCACAGATACGCAGTATTTT
-,TRBD1,TRBJ1-1,TRBV20-1,CSALPGQGKNTEAFF,TGCAGTGCCCTTCCGGGACAGGGCAAAAACACTGAAGCTTTCTTT
many,-,TRBJ2-7,TRBV12-3/TRBV12-4,CASSEGINEQYF,TGTGCCAGCAGTGAGGGGATCAACGAGCAGTACTTC
-,-,TRBJ2-7,TRBV19,CASSIRGLSEAYEQYF,TGTGCCAGTAGTATAAGAGGACTCTCCGAGGCGTACGAGCAGTACTTC
few,TRBD1,TRBJ2-7,TRBV18,CASSPKPGTGSPYEQYF,TGTGCCAGCTCACCAAAACCCGGGACAGGGTCCCCATACGAGCAGTACTTC
few,-,TRBJ2-1,TRBV20-1,CSAISDQYNEQFF,TGCAGTGCCATATCGGACCAATACAATGAGCAGTTCTTC
-,-,TRBJ2-2,TRBV5-4,CASSLGGKAGELFF,TGTGCCAGCAGCTTGGGAGGGAAAGCCGGGGAGCTGTTTTTT
many,-,TRBJ2-1,TRBV5-1,CASSLGGGARNEQFF,TGCGCCAGCAGCTTGGGTGGGGGGGCCCGTAATGAGCAGTTCTTC
-,TRBD2,TRBJ2-3,TRBV11-2,CASTPRGLAGGLRTDTQYF,TGTGCCAGCACCCCCCGGGGACTAGCGGGGGGGCTCCGCACAGATACGCAGTATTTT